Sequencing of this T cell receptor beta chain was carried out in a study of CD8 T cells in ankylosing spondylitis. Study results and caveats: Characteristic, it appeared, of ankylosing spondylitis blood was a TCR beta motif of eight or nine highly homologous variants. Prior literature has documented some motif variants in synovial fluid and blood from reactive arthritis.

In this sample, this clonotype turned up a few times. Its target is unknown. MiXCR, run by TCRdb on the 5' RACE reads, gives a single entry per CDR3 protein. The data contain 390,000 or so distinct CDR3 sequences, 20% to 25% of them singletons. Trimming shortened V by 0 bases and J by 7 bases, and 10 bases separated the two germline ends. Looked up from germline, CDR1 is SGHDT and CDR2 is YYEEEE. This CDR3 is built from 14 residues. Sequences were obtained from blood, either unsorted or a sorted T cell fraction (not recorded which). The rearrangement joins TRBV5-6 to TRBJ1-4; D remains ambiguous. This TCR was recovered from a male donor with ankylosing spondylitis. The CDR3 DNA follows: TGTGCCAGCAGCTTGGGCCAATTCGGTGAAAAACTGTTTTTT. The encoded protein is CASSLGQFGEKLFF.